This T cell receptor beta chain was captured by sequencing in a study of cytomegalovirus exposure and HLA in healthy donors. Study conclusions and caveats: Across HLA loci, a later analysis found differing TCR association rates, with DRB1 most and HLA-C fewest. Several top significant clusters appeared, in a later analysis, to be linked to common viral pathogens. The study flagged around 160 TCR beta chains as cytomegalovirus-associated.

Researchers ran the PCR with 60 Vbeta and 13 Jbeta primers. TCRdb keeps only in-frame clones here, not all; method: immunoSEQ multiplex PCR. The table records fewer than 250,000 clones, over 60% of them present only once. Comments on this clone: Antigen specificity is unknown.

This receptor was taken from a man aged 25-45 years in good health and CMV-seropositive. Sequenced input: PBMCs.

The CDR3 nucleotides read TGTGCCAGCTCACCCACCGGGCGGGAGGGATACGAGCAGTACTTC. Its protein product is CASSPTGREGYEQYF. This sequence joins TRBV18 and TRBJ2-7, with 9 bases that match TRBD2. CDR3 length: 15 amino acids. V was clipped by 3 bases and J by 4 bases; unmatched bases: 7. Germline values: CDR1 KGHSH, CDR2 LQKENI.